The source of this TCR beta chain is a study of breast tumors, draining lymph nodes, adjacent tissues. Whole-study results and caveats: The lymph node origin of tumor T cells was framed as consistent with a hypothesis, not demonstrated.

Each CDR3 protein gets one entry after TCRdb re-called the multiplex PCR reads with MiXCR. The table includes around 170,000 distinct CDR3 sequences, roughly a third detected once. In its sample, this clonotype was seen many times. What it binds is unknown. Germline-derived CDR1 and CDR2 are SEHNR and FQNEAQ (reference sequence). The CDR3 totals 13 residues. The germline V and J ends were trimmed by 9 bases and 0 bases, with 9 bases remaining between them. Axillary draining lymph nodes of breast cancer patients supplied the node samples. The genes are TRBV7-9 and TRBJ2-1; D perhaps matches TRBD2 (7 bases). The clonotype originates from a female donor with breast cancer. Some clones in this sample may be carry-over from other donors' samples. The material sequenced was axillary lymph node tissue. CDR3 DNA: TGTGCCAGAGGGGGGGGCTCCTACAATGAGCAGTTCTTC. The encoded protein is CARGGGSYNEQFF.